Following are 13 T cell receptor beta chains from one sample sequenced in a study of OX40 agonist ivuxolimab in advanced cancers. Only in-frame clones appear in the TCRdb table, and some are missing; sequencing was by immunoSEQ multiplex PCR. Among around 35,000 clones, about 85% were seen once, and the ten largest hold approximately 35%. The input for sequencing was CD4+ or CD8+ T cells sorted from blood, taken in a trial of the OX40 agonist ivuxolimab. These receptors all stem from an adult with an advanced solid tumor such as melanoma, head and neck, liver or kidney cancer.

The chain joins TRBV23-1 to TRBJ1-2, with 9 bases lining up with TRBD1. TRBV23-1 carries the ORF label, with uncertain function. The J segment lost 7 bases and the V segment lost 3 bases, leaving 12 bases of the junction unmatched. The CDR3 extends over 16 amino acids. CDR3 amino acids: CASSHFAGTGNRGYTF. The CDR3 bases are TGCGCCAGCAGTCACTTCGCCGGGACAGGGAACCGTGGCTACACCTTC.

The gene calls are TRBV6-5 and TRBJ1-2, with 10 nucleotides matching TRBD1. Trimming at V came to 5 bases and at J to 10 bases, leaving 10 bases not matched to a gene. The CDR3 consists of 14 residues. Germline V CDR1 and CDR2: MNHEY, SVGAGI. CDR3 nucleotides: TGTGCCAGCAGTGAACACGACAGGGGGCATTCCTACACCTTC. Protein sequence: CASSEHDRGHSYTF.

The CDR3 here is CSVARAGGRETQYF. The DNA for the CDR3 is TGCAGCGTTGCCCGAGCGGGGGGGAGGGAGACCCAGTACTTC. V gene TRBV29-1 combines with J gene TRBJ2-5, with TRBD2 matching over 10 bases. J was trimmed by 5 bases and V by 4 bases; bases with no gene match: 7. CDR3 length equals 14 residues. Germline V lookup: CDR1 SQVTM, CDR2 ANQGSEA.

This clone has just one count. The V gene is TRBV5-1, the J gene TRBJ2-5, with D tentatively TRBD2 (5 bases). Germline CDR1 SGHRS, CDR2 YFSETQ. This CDR3 has 17 residues. V gave up 1 base and J gave up 4 bases, with 20 bases separating them. The DNA for the CDR3 is TGCGCCAGCAGCTTGTCCCTCACTCAGACCGGGATAGAGACCCAGTACTTC. It specifies CASSLSLTQTGIETQYF.

V usage is TRBV7-9 and J usage is TRBJ1-1; 10 positions agree with TRBD1. J was trimmed by 5 bases and V by 4 bases; bases with no gene match: 4. This CDR3 comprises 14 residues. Germline CDR1 SEHNR, CDR2 FQNEAQ (reference sequence). The chain's CDR3 is CASSWDRGSTEAFF. CDR3 coding DNA: TGTGCCAGCAGCTGGGACAGGGGTAGTACTGAAGCTTTCTTT.

The chain is built from TRBV5-1 and TRBJ1-2; possible D gene TRBD1, 5 bases. With 2 bases removed from V and 6 bases from J, the gap between germline ends came to 17 bases. This CDR3 comprises 15 residues. Germline CDR1 and CDR2: SGHRS and YFSETQ. Here the CDR3 DNA reads TGCGCCAGCAGCTTCGTCGCGACAGAAGTTGATGGCTACACCTTC. Translating it yields CASSFVATEVDGYTF.

This chain connects TRBV19 to TRBJ1-5; D unresolved. Per germline, CDR1 LNHDA and CDR2 SQIVND (reference sequence). This CDR3 is built from 14 residues. V shed 3 bases and J shed 6 bases, with 12 bases lying between them. The CDR3: CASSITGYGQPQHF. The CDR3 bases are TGTGCCAGTAGTATTACTGGGTACGGTCAGCCCCAGCATTTT.

This rearrangement joins TRBV6-6 to TRBJ2-7; possible D gene TRBD1, 5 bases. Germline values: CDR1 MNHNY, CDR2 SVGAGI (reference sequence). The CDR3 covers 13 residues. The ends were cut back, 7 bases at V and 1 base at J, with 11 bases in the middle. The DNA for the CDR3 is TGTGCCAGCACCCAACAGGCTTCCTACGAGCAGTACTTC. Its translation: CASTQQASYEQYF.

The CDR3 DNA reads as TGTGCCAGCAGTTCTCTAACCGACCCCACAGGGAATGCAGATACGCAGTATTTT. Protein sequence: CASSSLTDPTGNADTQYF. The J gene is TRBJ2-3, the V gene TRBV7-6; a possible D gene is TRBD1 (6 bases). CDR3 length: 18 residues. V was trimmed by 6 bases and J by 4 bases, leaving 26 bases between them. Looked up from germline, CDR1 is SGHVS and CDR2 is FNYEAQ.

The sample holds one count of this clone. The chain joins TRBV7-6 to TRBJ2-1; 7 nucleotides agree with TRBD1. The length of the CDR3 is 13 residues. Unmatched junction bases numbered 3, after V lost 0 bases and J lost 10 bases. Germline V lookup: CDR1 SGHVS, CDR2 FNYEAQ. The chain's CDR3 is CASSLATGLEQFF. CDR3 in DNA: TGTGCCAGCAGCTTAGCGACAGGGTTGGAGCAGTTCTTC.

This clone was seen once. The chain has TRBV7-7 and TRBJ2-3; D ambiguous. Germline lookup yields CDR1 SSHAT and CDR2 FNYEAQ (reference sequence). The CDR3 runs 15 residues. Trimming removed 1 base at V and 1 base at J, with 9 bases between. The CDR3 loop is CASSLGFARTDTQYF. In DNA, the CDR3 is TGTGCCAGCAGCTTAGGTTTTGCCCGCACAGATACGCAGTATTTT.

The chain uses TRBV6-1 and TRBJ1-5; 10 nucleotides agree with TRBD1. The CDR3 covers 15 residues. The J segment lost 5 bases and the V segment lost 6 bases, leaving 7 bases of the junction unmatched. CDR1 MNHNS and CDR2 SASEGT come from the germline V gene. CDR3 sequence reads: CASSKTGGPHQPQHF. The CDR3 coding sequence is TGTGCCAGCAGCAAGACAGGGGGCCCGCATCAGCCCCAGCATTTT.

The chain has TRBV6-1 and TRBJ2-3, with 10 bases aligning to TRBD1. Unmatched junction bases numbered 6, after V lost 2 bases and J lost 1 base. This CDR3 region has 17 residues. Germline values: CDR1 MNHNS, CDR2 SASEGT. In DNA form, the CDR3 reads TGTGCCAGCAGTGAATTGGGCGGGACAGGGGGCACAGATACGCAGTATTTT. This sequence encodes CASSELGGTGGTDTQYF.